What follows are 6 T cell receptor beta chains derived from one specimen sequenced in a study of Graves' ophthalmopathy and Graves' hyperthyroidism. Using RNA transcripts, the TCR beta CDR3 regions were amplified. The workflow started with a first-round RT-PCR run with HTBI primers and then moved on to a second-round multiplex PCR. Each CDR3 protein gets one entry after TCRdb re-called the multiplex PCR reads with MiXCR. Of about 620,000 distinct CDR3 sequences listed, 20% to 25% are singletons. The sequenced material came from peripheral blood. The receptors were gathered from a woman under 30 with stable Graves' hyperthyroidism. Some clones in this sample may be carry-over from other donors' samples.

This clonotype was observed a few times. V gene TRBV5-1 combines with J gene TRBJ1-1; no definite D call. The germline V and J ends were trimmed by 1 base and 1 base, with 5 bases remaining between them. Germline V lookup: CDR1 SGHRS, CDR2 YFSETQ. The CDR3 is made up of 13 amino acids. DNA of the CDR3: TGCGCCAGCAGCTTGCCATCGAACACTGAAGCTTTCTTT. The encoded protein is CASSLPSNTEAFF.

This clonotype was found a few times. The rearrangement links TRBV6-1 to TRBJ2-5; 12 nucleotides agree with TRBD2. Germline V CDR1 and CDR2: MNHNS, SASEGT. The ends lost 7 bases at V and 1 base at J; junction bases unmatched: 4. The CDR3 runs 15 residues. DNA for the CDR3: TGTGCCAGCACTGGACTAGCGGGAAGCCAAGAGACCCAGTACTTC. Its protein product is CASTGLAGSQETQYF.

In this sample, this clonotype turned up a few times. The chain recombines TRBV27 with TRBJ1-1; D gene ambiguous. Per the germline V gene, CDR1 is MNHEY and CDR2 is SMNVEV (reference sequence). V lost 8 bases and J lost 1, with 11 bases in between. The CDR3 is 13 residues long. CDR3 residues: CASGPHTNTEAFF. In nucleotides, the CDR3 is TGTGCCAGCGGACCACACACGAACACTGAAGCTTTCTTT.

The chain carries TRBV7-9 and TRBJ2-7, with TRBD1 identical over 11 bases. V was clipped by 8 bases and J by 5 bases; unmatched bases: 8. CDR3 size: 14 residues. Looked up from germline, CDR1 is SEHNR and CDR2 is FQNEAQ (reference sequence). Here the CDR3 reads CASLPDRGLDEQYF. CDR3 sequence (DNA): TGTGCCAGCTTACCGGACAGGGGGCTTGACGAGCAGTACTTC.

The J gene is TRBJ1-1, the V gene TRBV6-5, with 8 bases that match TRBD1. CDR3 length equals 15 residues. Trimming cost V 2 bases and J 0 bases; bases outside gene matches: 2. The germline V gene encodes CDR1 MNHEY and CDR2 SVGAGI. Written as DNA, the CDR3 is TGTGCCAGCAGTTACGGACAGGGCTTGAACACTGAAGCTTTCTTT. Its protein product is CASSYGQGLNTEAFF.

This clonotype showed up just a few times. A much more abundant neighbour one base away suggests this may be a read error. For the CDR3, the DNA is TGTGTCAGTACAGGGATGTGGGATCAGCCCCAGCATTTT. Encoded protein: CVSTGMWDQPQHF. This chain uses TRBV19 with TRBJ1-5, with D perhaps matching TRBD1 (6 bases). Germline CDR1 reads LNHDA; CDR2 reads SQIVND (reference sequence). The CDR3 consists of 13 residues.